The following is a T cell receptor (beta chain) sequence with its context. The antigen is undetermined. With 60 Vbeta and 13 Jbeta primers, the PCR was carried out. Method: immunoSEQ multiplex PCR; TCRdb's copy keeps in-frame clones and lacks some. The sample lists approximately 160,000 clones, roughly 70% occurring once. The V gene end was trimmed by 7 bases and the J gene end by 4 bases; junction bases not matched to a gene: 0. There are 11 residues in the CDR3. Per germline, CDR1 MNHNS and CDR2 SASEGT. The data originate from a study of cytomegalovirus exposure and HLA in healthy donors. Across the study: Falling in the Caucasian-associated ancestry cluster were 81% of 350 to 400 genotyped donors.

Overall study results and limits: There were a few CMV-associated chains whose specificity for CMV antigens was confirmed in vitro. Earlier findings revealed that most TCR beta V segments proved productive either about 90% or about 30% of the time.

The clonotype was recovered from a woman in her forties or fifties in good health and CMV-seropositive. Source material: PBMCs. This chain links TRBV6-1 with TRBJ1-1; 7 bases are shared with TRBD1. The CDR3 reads CASNRGTEAFF. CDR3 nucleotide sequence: TGTGCCAGCAACAGGGGCACTGAAGCTTTCTTT.